Each of the 25 T cell receptor beta chains below was sequenced from the same sample in a study of beta chain features in type 1 diabetes (dated by TCRdb to the late 2010s). Receptor libraries were prepared by the immunoSEQ multiplex PCR assay. The entire amount of isolated RNA was reverse transcribed using the High Capacity cDNA Reverse Transcription Kit, so the sequenced TCRB transcripts were expressed ones. In its TCRdb copy, this immuneACCESS table keeps in-frame sequences only and misses some clones. Where compared with another copy, unresolved V genes explain less than half of these, and the others have no known cause. This sample has some 400,000 clones in its table, and about 14% of those were observed once. About 0.018% of the sample is in the top ten clones. The sequenced sample was naive CD4+ T cells from blood. Interpreted using the paper, the cell subset or site label stands for: true naive CD4+ T cells. The receptors here all came from a woman aged 18 to 35 in good health.

This clone showed up just a few times. The chain has TRBV6-5 and TRBJ2-5; D gene unclear. This CDR3 region has 14 residues. Germline CDR1 MNHEY, CDR2 SVGAGI. Trimming took off 4 bases at V and 0 bases at J, with 9 bases between the two ends. As DNA, the CDR3 is TGTGCCAGCAGTTGGCGGAAGTACCAAGAGACCCAGTACTTC. It yields the protein CASSWRKYQETQYF.

This clone was counted a few times. The rearrangement uses TRBV7-2 and TRBJ2-2, with 8 bases aligning to TRBD2. The CDR3 contains 17 residues. With V trimmed by 3 bases and J by 3 bases, 9 bases remained unmatched. In germline, CDR1 is SGHTA, CDR2 FQGNSA. The CDR3, as DNA: TGTGCCAGCAGCTTTCGGACCCCGGGACTAGACACCGGGGAGCTGTTTTTT. Its translation is CASSFRTPGLDTGELFF.

The sample holds a few counts of this clone. CDR3 nucleotide sequence: TGTGCCAGCAGCGGCGGGGCTAGCGGGAGTTCTAGCGCAGATACGCAGTATTTT. It yields the protein CASSGGASGSSSADTQYF. The V gene is TRBV7-9, the J gene TRBJ2-3, with TRBD2 matching over 10 bases. The CDR3 runs to 18 residues. The ends lost 5 bases at V and 4 bases at J; junction bases unmatched: 15. Germline V gene lookup returns CDR1 SEHNR and CDR2 FQNEAQ (reference sequence).

V is TRBV28 and J is TRBJ2-7; 9 bases match TRBD1. The CDR3 spans 17 residues. Looked up from germline, CDR1 is MDHEN and CDR2 is SYDVKM. J gave up 3 bases and V 4 bases, and 13 bases lay outside the gene matches. CDR3 sequence (DNA): TGTGCCAGCAGTTCCTTCTCAACTTCGACAGGGGGCTACGAGCAGTACTTC. Its translation is CASSSFSTSTGGYEQYF.

V usage is TRBV30 and J usage is TRBJ1-5; 7 bases fit TRBD1. This CDR3 region has 13 residues. Germline CDR1 is GTSNPN and CDR2 is SVGIG (reference sequence). V dropped 5 bases and J dropped 7; count of bases not matched to a gene: 8. The CDR3 region is CAWGATGHQPQHF. In nucleotides, the CDR3 is TGTGCCTGGGGGGCGACAGGGCACCAGCCCCAGCATTTT.

This clone was counted between two and nine times. V and J are TRBV7-6 and TRBJ2-1, with 9 bases matching TRBD2. The junction had 4 bases not matched to a gene; V was cut back by 3 bases and J by 7 bases. The length of the CDR3 is 14 residues. In germline, CDR1 is SGHVS, CDR2 FNYEAQ. This CDR3 reads CASSFSGSTNEQFF. Written as DNA, the CDR3 is TGTGCCAGCAGCTTTAGCGGGAGTACAAATGAGCAGTTCTTC.

Only a few counts were recorded for this clone. This chain links TRBV5-1 with TRBJ1-2, with TRBD1 matching over 8 bases. There are 14 residues in the CDR3. Looked up from germline, CDR1 is SGHRS and CDR2 is YFSETQ. V gave up 0 bases and J gave up 7 bases; unmatched junction bases: 5. CDR3 in amino acids: CASSLVSTGAGYTF. The CDR3, as DNA: TGCGCCAGCAGCTTGGTGTCGACAGGGGCTGGCTACACCTTC.

This chain links TRBV28 with TRBJ2-7; 9 nucleotides align to TRBD2. Germline lookup yields CDR1 MDHEN and CDR2 SYDVKM. This CDR3 has 15 amino acids. J gave up 5 bases and V 6 bases, and 11 bases lay outside the gene matches. CDR3 residues: CASRPELAGGDEQYF. In nucleotides, the CDR3 is TGTGCCAGCAGACCCGAACTAGCGGGTGGGGACGAGCAGTACTTC.

This clone has more than one count but fewer than ten. The chain has TRBV19 and TRBJ2-3, with D tentatively TRBD2 (6 bases). V was trimmed by 3 bases and J by 3 bases, leaving 10 bases between them. The CDR3 extends over 14 amino acids. Germline CDR1 is LNHDA and CDR2 is SQIVND (reference sequence). CDR3 sequence reads: CASSIRGSTDTQYF. The DNA of the CDR3 is TGTGCCAGTAGTATTCGGGGGAGTACAGATACGCAGTATTTT.

The V call is TRBV28, the J call TRBJ2-1, with D perhaps matching TRBD1 (6 bases). This CDR3 is 12 amino acids long. V shed 4 bases and J shed 10 bases, with 11 bases lying between them. CDR1 and CDR2 from the germline V gene are MDHEN and SYDVKM. CDR3 sequence: CASSSLGTEQFF. CDR3 DNA: TGTGCCAGCAGTTCCCTTGGGACAGAGCAGTTCTTC.

The chain couples TRBV7-9 to TRBJ1-3; perhaps TRBD1 as D (6 bases). Trimming stripped 4 bases from V and 0 bases from J, with 7 bases between. Per germline, CDR1 SEHNR and CDR2 FQNEAQ (reference sequence). The CDR3 contains 14 residues. CDR3 amino acids: CASSSGVSGNTIYF. DNA for the CDR3: TGTGCCAGCAGCTCAGGGGTCTCTGGAAACACCATATATTTT.

The chain joins TRBV5-1 to TRBJ1-2; TRBD1 agrees at 7 bases. Germline CDR1 reads SGHRS; CDR2 reads YFSETQ. With V trimmed by 3 bases and J by 4 bases, 9 bases remained unmatched. The CDR3 totals 15 residues. The DNA for the CDR3 is TGCGCCAGCAGCTACTCCGGGACAGCAAGCTATGGCTACACCTTC. Protein sequence: CASSYSGTASYGYTF. The whole variable domain, filled in from reference TRBV5-1 and TRBJ1-2, reads KAGVTQTPRYLIKTRGQQVTLSCSPISGHRSVSWYQQTPGQGLQFLFEYFSETQRNKGNFPGRFSGRQFSNSRSEMNVSTLELGDSALYLCASSYSGTASYGYTFGSGTRLTVV.

This clone was detected a few times. The V call is TRBV5-4, the J call TRBJ2-5, with 7 bases aligning to TRBD1. The CDR3 runs 14 residues. V gave up 4 bases and J gave up 1 base; unmatched junction bases: 4. Germline CDR1 and CDR2: SGHNT and YYREEE (reference sequence). CDR3: CASSTGTVQETQYF. CDR3 coding DNA: TGTGCCAGCAGCACGGGGACAGTCCAAGAGACCCAGTACTTC.

The table lists this clone with a few counts. The rearrangement uses TRBV4-1 and TRBJ1-1; perhaps TRBD1 as D (5 bases). Per germline, CDR1 MGHRA and CDR2 YSYEKL. V was shortened by 0 bases and J by 8 bases, with 16 bases between the two germline ends. The CDR3 length is 15 residues. For the CDR3, the DNA is TGCGCCAGCAGCCAAGAAGGTCGCGGGGCAGGGGAAGCTTTCTTT. Amino acid sequence: CASSQEGRGAGEAFF.

The DNA for the CDR3 is TGTGCCAGCAGTTTATCGTGGGGCCCCCTAGCCAAAAACATTCAGTACTTC. It encodes CASSLSWGPLAKNIQYF. J is TRBJ2-4 and V is TRBV27, with D maybe TRBD1 (5 bases). Between the trimmed V and J ends, which lost 0 bases and 0 bases, there was a span of 12 bases. The germline CDR1 and CDR2 sequences are MNHEY and SMNVEV (reference sequence). This CDR3 comprises 17 residues.

The CDR3 spells CSAAGVTDTF. In nucleotides, the CDR3 is TGCAGTGCTGCAGGGGTTACGGACACCTTC. This chain joins TRBV20-1 and TRBJ1-2; D possibly corresponds to TRBD1 (6 bases). Per germline, CDR1 DFQATT and CDR2 SNEGSKA (reference sequence). Trimming removed 5 bases from V and 12 bases from J, with 13 bases in between. The CDR3 has 10 residues.

In its sample, this clone was seen a few times. V and J are TRBV27 and TRBJ1-1; 7 bases are a match to TRBD1. This CDR3 has 13 residues. Germline CDR1 reads MNHEY; CDR2 reads SMNVEV (reference sequence). V was pared by 4 bases and J by 9 bases, with 8 bases of the junction left unmatched. The CDR3 protein is CASSSTGFEQAFF. The CDR3 DNA reads TGTGCCAGCAGTTCGACAGGGTTTGAGCAAGCTTTCTTT.

The chain employs TRBV28 and TRBJ2-6; a possible D gene is TRBD2 (6 bases). The germline V and J ends were trimmed by 5 bases and 1 base, with 12 bases remaining between them. The CDR3 totals 16 residues. Looked up from germline, CDR1 is MDHEN and CDR2 is SYDVKM. The DNA for the CDR3 is TGTGCCAGCAGTAGTGGGACTTTTTCTGGGGCCAACGTCCTGACTTTC. Its translation: CASSSGTFSGANVLTF.

This chain joins TRBV27 and TRBJ2-1, with D possibly matching TRBD1 (6 bases). The germline V gene encodes CDR1 MNHEY and CDR2 SMNVEV (reference sequence). V dropped 5 bases and J dropped 9 bases, with 17 bases sitting between them. CDR3 length: 14 amino acids. The CDR3 DNA reads TGTGCCAGCAGTCGAAACAGGGTAATCGCTGAGCAGTTCTTC. Translated: CASSRNRVIAEQFF.

Only a few counts were recorded for this clone. This rearrangement joins TRBV29-1 to TRBJ2-1; a possible D gene is TRBD2 (6 bases). Trimming removed 2 bases at V and 4 bases at J, with 9 bases between. CDR1 is SQVTM and CDR2 is ANQGSEA in the germline V gene. CDR3 length equals 13 residues. The CDR3: CSVERLVYNEQFF. The CDR3 DNA sequence: TGCAGCGTTGAACGACTAGTTTACAATGAGCAGTTCTTC.

The sample holds a few counts of this clone. The chain couples TRBV5-6 to TRBJ1-1, with D possibly matching TRBD1 (5 bases). CDR1 is SGHDT, CDR2 YYEEEE, per germline. Trimming stripped 5 bases from V and 2 bases from J, with 10 bases between. The CDR3 length is 13 residues. The CDR3 is CASRQTGNTEAFF. In nucleotides, the CDR3 is TGTGCCAGCAGGCAAACAGGAAACACTGAAGCTTTCTTT.

The chain combines TRBV27 with TRBJ2-5; TRBD1 might be the D (5 bases). V was pared by 3 bases and J by 3 bases, with 11 bases between. Germline lookup yields CDR1 MNHEY and CDR2 SMNVEV (reference sequence). The CDR3 extends over 14 amino acids. CDR3 in DNA: TGTGCCAGCAGTTTTCTGGTAGGGGAAGAGACCCAGTACTTC. This translates into CASSFLVGEETQYF.

V and J are TRBV6-1 and TRBJ2-7; 7 bases are a match to TRBD2. The germline gives CDR1 MNHNS, CDR2 SASEGT. This CDR3 region has 14 residues. The V gene end was trimmed by 5 bases and the J gene end by 0 bases; junction bases not matched to a gene: 4. CDR3 sequence: CASSLAESSYEQYF. CDR3 in DNA: TGTGCCAGCAGTCTAGCGGAAAGCTCCTACGAGCAGTACTTC.

V and J are TRBV29-1 and TRBJ2-1; 7 nucleotides align to TRBD2. This CDR3 is built from 18 residues. The junction had 18 bases not matched to a gene; V was cut back by 4 bases and J by 3 bases. Germline V CDR1 and CDR2: SQVTM, ANQGSEA. This CDR3 is CSVVSGREPHSLYNEQFF. The CDR3 nucleotides read TGCAGCGTTGTTTCGGGGCGGGAGCCTCATTCACTCTACAATGAGCAGTTCTTC.

This clone appeared a few times. The chain carries TRBV30 and TRBJ1-5, with D possibly TRBD1 on 6 matching bases. CDR3 size: 14 residues. Trimming pared 2 bases from V and 7 bases from J, leaving 15 bases between. Germline V gives CDR1 GTSNPN, CDR2 SVGIG (reference sequence). DNA of the CDR3: TGTGCCTGGAGTACCAACAGGGCTTTACAGCCCCAGCATTTT. Encoded protein: CAWSTNRALQPQHF. Supplemented by reference TRBV30 and TRBJ1-5, the full variable domain reads SQTIHQWPATLVQPVGSPLSLECTVEGTSNPNLYWYRQAAGRGLQLLFYSVGIGQISSEVPQNLSASRPQDRQFILSSKKLLLSDSGFYLCAWSTNRALQPQHFGDGTRLSIL.